This TCR beta chain was retrieved from a study of beta chain features in type 1 diabetes. Study as a whole: There was similarity between patients and healthy donors in age, gender and cell yields. Notes on the study in general: Across all four CD4+ subsets, people with type 1 diabetes showed modestly shorter TCRB CDR3s. Among patients, naive, central memory and Treg TCRB repertoires appeared more similar than among healthy donors.

This clone was counted many times. Its antigen is unidentified. Looked up from germline, CDR1 is SNHLY and CDR2 is FYNNEI. CDR3 length: 12 amino acids. Between the trimmed V and J ends, which lost 8 bases and 8 bases, there was a span of 10 bases. Reverse transcription of all isolated RNA meant that expressed TCRB transcripts were sequenced. The repertoire was sequenced with immunoSEQ multiplex PCR; TCRdb's copy has only in-frame clones and lacks some. The repertoire consists of some 150,000 clones, with 13% occurring once and the leading ten covering 1.3%. This TCR came from a man between 18 and 29 years old with type 1 diabetes. The specimen sequenced was central memory CD4+ T cells from blood. The chain is built from TRBV2 and TRBJ1-6; D unresolved. The CDR3 nucleotides are TGTGCCAGCGGTCAGGTGGATTCACCCCTCCACTTT. This gives the protein CASGQVDSPLHF.